The clone carrying this T cell receptor (beta chain) was seen many times. Its antigen is not known. TCR beta CDR3 regions were amplified from RNA transcripts. When the TCR CDR3 underwent first-round RT-PCR, the HTBI primer set was used. TCRdb passed the multiplex PCR reads through MiXCR, listing each CDR3 protein once. The table shows under 200,000 distinct CDR3 sequences, with roughly 10% occurring only once. J gave up 8 bases and V 8 bases, and 10 bases lay outside the gene matches. This CDR3 is 14 amino acids long. The germline CDR1 and CDR2 sequences are SGHDN and FVKESK. The data were taken from a study of T cells in Graves' hyperthyroidism and ophthalmopathy. Investigators excluded patients with uncontrolled infection, other autoimmune disease, pregnancy or lactation. Study conclusions and caveats: Ophthalmopathy was model-predicted a median roughly six months pre-onset. Most thyroid clonotypes expanded above 0.001 appeared in blood too.

V usage is TRBV14 and J usage is TRBJ2-3, with 10 bases aligning to TRBD2. Material: blood. The origin of this receptor is a woman between 18 and 30 years old with Graves' hyperthyroidism that later progressed to Graves' ophthalmopathy. CDR3: CASGVAGGLSTQYF. The CDR3 region has the DNA TGTGCCAGCGGAGTAGCGGGAGGTTTGAGTACGCAGTATTTT.